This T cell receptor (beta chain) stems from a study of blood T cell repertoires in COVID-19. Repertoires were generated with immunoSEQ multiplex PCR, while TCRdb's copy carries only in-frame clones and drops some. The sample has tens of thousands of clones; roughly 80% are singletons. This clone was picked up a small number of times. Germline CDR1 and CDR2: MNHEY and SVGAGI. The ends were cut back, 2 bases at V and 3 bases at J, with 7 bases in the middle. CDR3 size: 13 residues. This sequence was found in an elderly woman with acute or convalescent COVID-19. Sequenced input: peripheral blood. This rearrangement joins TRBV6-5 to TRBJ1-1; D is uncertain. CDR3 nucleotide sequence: TGTGCCAGCAGTTACGCGGGGTACACTGAAGCTTTCTTT. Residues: CASSYAGYTEAFF.